These T cell receptor beta chains were read from a single sample in a study of CD8 T cells in ankylosing spondylitis. TCRdb recomputed calls from the 5' RACE reads with MiXCR, one row per CDR3 protein. This table holds 250,000 to 400,000 distinct CDR3 sequences, 11% found once. Specimen: blood, either unsorted or a sorted T cell fraction (not recorded which). The source is a female donor with ankylosing spondylitis or in good health (not recorded which). Both conserved end residues are part of each CDR3. D genes are given only for firm matches. Some rows have no size entry. The others give once, few or many, or a class for an expanded clone.

J gene | D gene | clone size | V gene | CDR3 protein | CDR3 DNA
TRBJ1-5 | NA | NA | TRBV19 | CASSIGRGLGQPQHF | TGTGCCAGTAGTATAGGACGGGGATTAGGTCAGCCCCAGCATTTT
TRBJ1-1 | NA | many | TRBV5-6 | CASSLGGGVAEAFF | TGTGCCAGCAGCTTGGGGGGCGGTGTCGCTGAAGCTTTCTTT
TRBJ2-3 | NA | NA | TRBV20-1 | CSARQGPDTQYF | TGCAGTGCTAGGCAGGGCCCAGATACGCAGTATTTT
TRBJ2-7 | TRBD2 | many | TRBV20-1 | CSARMLAGGSYEQYF | TGCAGTGCTAGAATGCTAGCGGGAGGGTCCTACGAGCAGTACTTC
TRBJ1-3 | NA | NA | TRBV5-6 | CASSWGRGSSGNTIYF | TGTGCCAGCAGCTGGGGACGGGGAAGCTCTGGAAACACCATATATTTT
TRBJ1-1 | NA | many | TRBV5-1 | CASSLVSGKAEAFF | TGCGCCAGCAGCTTAGTATCGGGTAAGGCTGAAGCTTTCTTT
TRBJ2-7 | TRBD2 | NA | TRBV7-2 | CASSSLAGVDEQYF | TGTGCCAGCAGCTCACTAGCGGGAGTGGACGAGCAGTACTTC
TRBJ2-1 | TRBD2 | many | TRBV24-1 | CATSGTSGNNEQFF | TGTGCCACCAGTGGGACTAGCGGAAACAATGAGCAGTTCTTC
TRBJ2-7 | NA | many | TRBV10-1 | CASRNAQRAYEQYF | TGCGCCAGCCGAAACGCCCAGAGAGCCTACGAGCAGTACTTC
TRBJ1-3 | NA | many | TRBV7-9 | CASSLARDLAGNTIYF | TGTGCCAGCAGCTTAGCTCGGGATCTCGCTGGAAACACCATATATTTT
TRBJ2-1 | TRBD2 | many | TRBV15 | CATSTTTSGMINNEQFF | TGTGCCACCAGCACAACGACTAGCGGGATGATAAACAATGAGCAGTTCTTC
TRBJ2-2 | NA | few | TRBV5-1 | CASTPSGSPGELFF | TGCGCCAGCACCCCATCAGGATCCCCCGGGGAGCTGTTTTTT
TRBJ2-6 | NA | few | TRBV5-5 | CASSFRDRSSGANVLTF | TGTGCCAGCAGCTTCCGGGACCGATCCTCTGGGGCCAACGTCCTGACTTTC
TRBJ1-3 | NA | many | TRBV29-1 | CSVEDGVRSGNTIYF | TGCAGCGTTGAAGATGGGGTACGCTCTGGAAACACCATATATTTT
TRBJ2-3 | NA | NA | TRBV3-1 | CASSLLWQDTQYF | TGTGCCAGCAGCCTCCTCTGGCAGGATACGCAGTATTTT
TRBJ2-3 | TRBD1 | many | TRBV5-1 | CASSFGTDTTTGIFTDTQYF | TGCGCCAGCAGCTTTGGGACAGATACAACCACTGGGATATTCACAGATACGCAGTATTTT
TRBJ2-1 | NA | many | TRBV6-4 | CASSDDVAGAKQFF | TGTGCCAGCAGTGACGATGTGGCCGGGGCAAAGCAGTTCTTC
TRBJ2-1 | NA | NA | TRBV21-1 | CASSKGAVVDAYNEQFF | TGTGCCAGCAGCAAAGGTGCGGTTGTGGACGCCTACAATGAGCAGTTCTTC
TRBJ2-5 | NA | many | TRBV29-1 | CSVEDRDRKTQYF | TGCAGCGTTGAAGACAGGGATCGAAAGACCCAGTACTTC
TRBJ2-1 | NA | many | TRBV11-2 | CASSAPRVSYNEQFF | TGTGCCAGCAGCGCCCCCCGGGTATCCTACAATGAGCAGTTCTTC